This is a list of T cell receptor beta chains from one sample in a study of cytomegalovirus exposure and HLA in healthy donors. The repertoire was sequenced with immunoSEQ multiplex PCR; TCRdb's copy has only in-frame clones and lacks some. The sample contains roughly 130,000 clones, 80% to 90% of which appear only once. Input material: PBMCs. These receptors all stem from a male donor in good health and CMV-seropositive. CDR3s include the opening cysteine and the closing phenylalanine or tryptophan. D genes are given only for firm matches. The listing skips clone size in some rows; elsewhere it reads once, few, many or a size class.

CDR3: CASSFARGRYEQFF; DNA: TGTGCCAGCAGTTTCGCCAGGGGGAGATATGAGCAGTTCTTC; D: TRBD1; V: TRBV27; J: TRBJ2-1; size: few
CDR3: CASSTGTGDTQPQHF; DNA: TGTGCCAGCAGTACCGGGACAGGGGATACTCAGCCCCAGCATTTT; D: TRBD1; V: TRBV28; J: TRBJ1-5; size: .
CDR3: CASSLGQGTLPQHF; DNA: TGTGCCAGCAGCTTGGGACAGGGGACGCTGCCCCAGCATTTT; D: TRBD1; V: TRBV13; J: TRBJ1-5; size: few
CDR3: CASSDLPGNEQFF; DNA: TGTGCCAGCAGTGATCTACCAGGCAATGAGCAGTTCTTC; D: .; V: TRBV6-4; J: TRBJ2-1; size: .
CDR3: CASSPAPTGAFYSNQPQHF; DNA: TGTGCCAGCAGCCCGGCCCCGACAGGGGCTTTTTATAGCAATCAGCCCCAGCATTTT; D: TRBD1; V: TRBV5-5; J: TRBJ1-5; size: once
CDR3: CASSPRTSGRSDTQYF; DNA: TGTGCCAGCAGCCCCCGGACTAGCGGGAGGTCGGATACGCAGTATTTT; D: TRBD2; V: TRBV7-8; J: TRBJ2-3; size: .
CDR3: CASSQDSPGLAGDRYYEQYF; DNA: TGCGCCAGCAGCCAAGATAGTCCGGGACTAGCGGGAGATCGTTACTACGAGCAGTACTTC; D: TRBD2; V: TRBV4-3; J: TRBJ2-7; size: .
CDR3: CASSVGGGGGEKLFF; DNA: TGTGCCAGCAGCGTAGGGGGGGGAGGGGGGGAAAAACTGTTTTTT; D: .; V: TRBV9; J: TRBJ1-4; size: .
CDR3: CASMRQGALGGELFF; DNA: TGTGCCAGCATGAGGCAGGGGGCGTTGGGCGGGGAGCTGTTTTTT; D: TRBD1; V: TRBV27; J: TRBJ2-2; size: .
CDR3: CASSPTPSGDYGYTF; DNA: TGTGCCAGCAGCCCAACCCCCTCAGGCGATTATGGCTACACCTTC; D: .; V: TRBV7-3; J: TRBJ1-2; size: .
CDR3: CASSETGTNEKLFF; DNA: TGTGCCAGCAGCGAGACAGGAACTAATGAAAAACTGTTTTTT; D: .; V: TRBV27; J: TRBJ1-4; size: once
CDR3: CASSFSASALSYEQYF; DNA: TGTGCCAGCAGCTTTTCCGCTAGCGCGCTTTCCTACGAGCAGTACTTC; D: .; V: TRBV5-6; J: TRBJ2-7; size: .
CDR3: CASSIPQGLPDTQYF; DNA: TGTGCCAGTAGTATCCCTCAGGGTTTACCAGATACGCAGTATTTT; D: .; V: TRBV19; J: TRBJ2-3; size: .
CDR3: CASSQDRGGENIQYF; DNA: TGCGCCAGCAGCCAAGATCGAGGGGGCGAAAACATTCAGTACTTC; D: TRBD1; V: TRBV4-3; J: TRBJ2-4; size: .
CDR3: CASSGGRGAGETQYF; DNA: TGTGCCAGCAGCGGGGGGCGGGGCGCGGGGGAGACCCAGTACTTC; D: .; V: TRBV9; J: TRBJ2-5; size: .
CDR3: CASSPGREPLTDTQYF; DNA: TGCGCCAGCAGCCCCGGGCGGGAGCCGCTAACAGATACGCAGTATTTT; D: TRBD2; V: TRBV5-1; J: TRBJ2-3; size: .
CDR3: CASSPASGIYNEQFF; DNA: TGTGCCAGCAGCCCCGCTAGCGGGATCTACAATGAGCAGTTCTTC; D: TRBD2; V: TRBV7-2; J: TRBJ2-1; size: .
CDR3: CASSVGRDKHTGELFF; DNA: TGTGCCAGCAGCGTAGGCCGGGACAAACACACCGGGGAGCTGTTTTTT; D: .; V: TRBV9; J: TRBJ2-2; size: .
CDR3: CAIYGGSAYEQYF; DNA: TGTGCAATTTACGGGGGTTCGGCCTACGAGCAGTACTTC; D: .; V: TRBV19; J: TRBJ2-7; size: .